This T cell receptor beta chain was identified during a study of Tregs in tolerant kidney transplant recipients (dated by TCRdb to the late 2010s). In the study overall: The study applied TCRbeta sequencing to find donor-specific regulatory T cells before combined kidney and bone marrow transplantation and then followed those same cells after transplant. Several methods of expanding Tregs specific for an allogeneic donor were compared by TCRbeta repertoire sequencing in a few healthy controls. What the work shows at the level of the full study, not this receptor alone: Expanding Tregs with activated donor B cells appeared to identify the most biologically relevant and donor-specific TCRbeta repertoire. The study was constrained by small patient numbers, and validation of the findings is required in larger populations and under other immunosuppression protocols. Although technical replication error seemed to be minimal, the question of biological reproducibility was not addressed directly.

In the case of this clone: It has no known antigen specificity. No base quality information exists; no much larger clone differs at one position.

For TCRbeta CDR3 sequencing, genomic DNA from the sorted cells was extracted using the QIAGEN DNeasy Blood and Tissue Kit. High-throughput TCRbeta CDR3 sequencing, including PCR amplification with bias correction and internal controls, was performed commercially through immunoSEQ. The study's processing was this. A unique productive TCRbeta sequence was defined by the CDR3 nucleotide sequence when primers matched, and otherwise by the CDR3 amino acid sequence together with the Vbeta and Jbeta genes. Sorting error was corrected by removing sequences shared between sorted populations at a frequency ratio of 2:1 or less, and the remaining shared sequences were assigned to the higher population. A sequence was defined as donor-reactive if the sequence was expanded at least 5-fold in CFSE-low cells compared with unstimulated cells and had a frequency of at least 0.01% in CFSE-low cells. Jensen-Shannon divergence, calculated on the top 100 TCRbeta sequences ranked by frequency, was used to quantify repertoire divergence. For any sample with multiple sequencing runs, sorting error was corrected in each run separately before the runs were pooled. TCRdb's version of the immuneACCESS table is confined to in-frame rearrangements and falls short of the full clone set. An unresolved V gene accounts for under half of the shortfall where checked; the remainder is of unknown origin. The V and J calls and clone size were taken over from that table, and D and trimming were inferred from the DNA. The sample includes some 65,000 clones, with 84% observed a single time. The biggest ten clones account for 3.5% to 5.5% of the sample.

Unstimulated Tregs (CD4+CD25+CD127-), CD4+ non-Tregs (CD4+CD25-), CD4 and CD8 cells were FACS-sorted from thawed PBMCs. Blood from healthy controls was obtained either from healthy volunteers or as purchased buffy coats. Healthy control blood was processed to PBMCs by Ficoll density gradient and cryopreserved, and patient PBMCs were collected before and after transplant. This clonotype was obtained from a human donor in good health. The sequencing sample was made of CD4+ T cells from blood.

The CDR3 protein is CASSPPASFNQPQHF. The nucleotide sequence is given as TGTGCCAGCAGTCCCCCCGCCAGTTTCAATCAGCCCCAGCATTTT. In this chain, TRBV28 is recombined with TRBJ1-5; no confident D gene assignment can be made. The CDR3 runs 15 residues from the cysteine to the phenylalanine. Kept here is only the CDR3 DNA, which spans 45 bases and is read in frame from base 1. The trim is 5 bases for V and 3 bases for J, with a gap of 14 bases between the germline ends. In the germline V gene, CDR1 corresponds to MDHEN and CDR2 to SYDVKM.